In its sample, the clone carrying this T cell receptor beta chain was seen many times. Its antigen is as yet unknown. The V end lost 2 bases, the J end lost 0 bases, and 14 bases lay between the germline ends. The germline V gene encodes CDR1 MNHEY and CDR2 SMNVEV (reference sequence). The CDR3 has 18 residues. The TCR library protocol attached unique molecular identifiers to the individual cDNA molecules. In TCRdb, the 5' RACE reads were re-called with MiXCR into one record per CDR3 protein. The sample holds tens of thousands of distinct CDR3 sequences, around 13% seen once. This sample stems from a study of early T cells in non-severe SARS-CoV-2 infection. Whole-study context: Sequencing used unsorted whole-blood bulk RNA, so chains lack pairing. Whole-study findings and limits: Matching with VDJdb favored anti-spike CD8 responses (missing private and CD4 specificities).

This clonotype was obtained from an adult who was a healthcare worker with PCR-confirmed SARS-CoV-2 infection or an uninfected control (not recorded which). Material for sequencing was whole blood. This chain links TRBV27 with TRBJ2-6; D call uncertain. The CDR3 is CASSLSSAPSSGANVLTF. The CDR3 DNA sequence: TGTGCCAGCAGTTTAAGCAGTGCCCCATCCTCTGGGGCCAACGTCCTGACTTTC.